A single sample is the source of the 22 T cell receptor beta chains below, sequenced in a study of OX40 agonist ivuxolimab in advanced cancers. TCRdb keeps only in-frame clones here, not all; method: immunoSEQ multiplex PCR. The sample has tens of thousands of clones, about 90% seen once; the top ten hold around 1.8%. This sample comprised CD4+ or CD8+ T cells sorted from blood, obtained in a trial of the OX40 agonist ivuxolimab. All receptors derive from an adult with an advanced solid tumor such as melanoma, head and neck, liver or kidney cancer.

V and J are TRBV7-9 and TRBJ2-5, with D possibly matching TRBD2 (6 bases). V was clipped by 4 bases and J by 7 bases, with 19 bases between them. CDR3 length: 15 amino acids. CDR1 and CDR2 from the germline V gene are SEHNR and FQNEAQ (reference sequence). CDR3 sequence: CASSSSVRELRTQYF. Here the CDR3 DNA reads TGTGCCAGCAGCTCATCCGTACGGGAGCTGCGGACCCAGTACTTC.

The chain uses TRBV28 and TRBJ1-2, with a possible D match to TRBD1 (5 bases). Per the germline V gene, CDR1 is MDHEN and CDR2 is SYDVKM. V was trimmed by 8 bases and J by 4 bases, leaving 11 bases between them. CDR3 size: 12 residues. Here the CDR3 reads CASSVTAYGYTF. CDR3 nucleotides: TGTGCCAGCTCCGTGACAGCCTATGGCTACACCTTC.

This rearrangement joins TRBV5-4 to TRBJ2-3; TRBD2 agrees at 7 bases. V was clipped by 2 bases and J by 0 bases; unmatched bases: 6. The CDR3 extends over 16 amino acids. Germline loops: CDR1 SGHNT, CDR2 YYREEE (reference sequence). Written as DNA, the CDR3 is TGTGCCAGCAGCTTCGCGGGGGAAACTAGCACAGATACGCAGTATTTT. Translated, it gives CASSFAGETSTDTQYF.

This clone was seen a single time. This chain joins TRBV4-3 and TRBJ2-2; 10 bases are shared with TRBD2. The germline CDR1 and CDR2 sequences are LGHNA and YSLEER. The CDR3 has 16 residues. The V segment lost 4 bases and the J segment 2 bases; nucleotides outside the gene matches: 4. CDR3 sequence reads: CASSPLAGANTGELFF. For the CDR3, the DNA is TGCGCCAGCAGCCCGCTAGCGGGGGCTAACACCGGGGAGCTGTTTTTT.

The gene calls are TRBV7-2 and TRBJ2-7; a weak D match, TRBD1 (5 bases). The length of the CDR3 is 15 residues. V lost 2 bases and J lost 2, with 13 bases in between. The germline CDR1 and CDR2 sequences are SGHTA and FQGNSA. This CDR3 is CASSLNPQGAYEQYF. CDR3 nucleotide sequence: TGTGCCAGCAGCTTAAACCCCCAGGGTGCCTACGAGCAGTACTTC.

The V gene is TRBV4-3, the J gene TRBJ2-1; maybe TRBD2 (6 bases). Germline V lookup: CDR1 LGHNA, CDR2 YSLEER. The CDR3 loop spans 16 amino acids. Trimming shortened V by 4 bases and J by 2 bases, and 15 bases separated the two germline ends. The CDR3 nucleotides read TGCGCCAGCAGCCCCGGCCCGGGGGTTACCTACAATGAGCAGTTCTTC. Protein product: CASSPGPGVTYNEQFF.

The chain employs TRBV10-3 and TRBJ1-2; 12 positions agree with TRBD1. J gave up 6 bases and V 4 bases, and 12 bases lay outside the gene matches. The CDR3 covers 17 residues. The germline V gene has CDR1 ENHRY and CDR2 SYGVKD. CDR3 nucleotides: TGTGCCATCAGTGGTACCGGGACAGGGGGCTTGGGAGATGGCTACACCTTC. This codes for CAISGTGTGGLGDGYTF.

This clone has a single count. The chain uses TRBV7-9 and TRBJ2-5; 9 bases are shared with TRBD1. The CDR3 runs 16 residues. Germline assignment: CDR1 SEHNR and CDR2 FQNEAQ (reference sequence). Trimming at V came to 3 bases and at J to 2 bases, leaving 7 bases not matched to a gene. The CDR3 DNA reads TGTGCCAGCAGCTTCCTCACAGGGGGCCGGCAAGAGACCCAGTACTTC. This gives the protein CASSFLTGGRQETQYF.

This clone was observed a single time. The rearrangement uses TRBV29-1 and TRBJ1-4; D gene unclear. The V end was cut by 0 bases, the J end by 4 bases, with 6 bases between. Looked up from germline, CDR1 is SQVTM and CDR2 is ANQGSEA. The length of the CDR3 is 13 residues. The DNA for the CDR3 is TGCAGCGTTGAAGATCACATTAATGAAAAACTGTTTTTT. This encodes CSVEDHINEKLFF.

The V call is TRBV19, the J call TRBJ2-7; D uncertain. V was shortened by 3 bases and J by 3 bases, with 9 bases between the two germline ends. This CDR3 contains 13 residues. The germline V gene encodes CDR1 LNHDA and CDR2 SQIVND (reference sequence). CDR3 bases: TGTGCCAGTAGTATCAGGAATAACTACGAGCAGTACTTC. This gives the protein CASSIRNNYEQYF.

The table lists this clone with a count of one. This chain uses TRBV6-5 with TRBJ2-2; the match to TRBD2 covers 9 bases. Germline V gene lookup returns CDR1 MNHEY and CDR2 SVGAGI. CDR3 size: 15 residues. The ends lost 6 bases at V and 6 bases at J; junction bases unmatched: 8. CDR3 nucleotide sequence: TGTGCCAGCAGGTCCGGGACTAGCCGCTCCGGGGAGCTGTTTTTT. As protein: CASRSGTSRSGELFF.

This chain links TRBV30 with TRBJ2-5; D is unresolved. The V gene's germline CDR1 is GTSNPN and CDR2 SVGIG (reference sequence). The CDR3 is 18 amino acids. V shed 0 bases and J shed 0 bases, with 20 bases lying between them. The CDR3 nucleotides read TGTGCCTGGAGTGTAGTATCCCGGACCGACCGGTACCAAGAGACCCAGTACTTC. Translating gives CAWSVVSRTDRYQETQYF.

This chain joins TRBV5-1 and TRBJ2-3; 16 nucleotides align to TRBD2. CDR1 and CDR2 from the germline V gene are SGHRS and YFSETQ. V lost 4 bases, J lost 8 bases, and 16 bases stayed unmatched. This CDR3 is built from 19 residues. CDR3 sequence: CASSPGLAGGPSRRGTQYF. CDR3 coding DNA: TGCGCCAGCAGCCCGGGACTAGCGGGAGGGCCGTCTCGGCGGGGTACGCAGTATTTT. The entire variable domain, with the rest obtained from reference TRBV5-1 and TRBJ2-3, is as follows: KAGVTQTPRYLIKTRGQQVTLSCSPISGHRSVSWYQQTPGQGLQFLFEYFSETQRNKGNFPGRFSGRQFSNSRSEMNVSTLELGDSALYLCASSPGLAGGPSRRGTQYFGPGTRLTVL.

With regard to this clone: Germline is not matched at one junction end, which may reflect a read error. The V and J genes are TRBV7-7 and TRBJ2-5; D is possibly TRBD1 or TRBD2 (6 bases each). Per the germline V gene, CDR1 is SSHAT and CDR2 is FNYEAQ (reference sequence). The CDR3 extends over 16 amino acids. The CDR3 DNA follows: TGTGCTAGCAGCTTAGGACCTTTCCCCGGGGGCGGGACCCAGTACTTC. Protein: CASSLGPFPGGGTQYF.

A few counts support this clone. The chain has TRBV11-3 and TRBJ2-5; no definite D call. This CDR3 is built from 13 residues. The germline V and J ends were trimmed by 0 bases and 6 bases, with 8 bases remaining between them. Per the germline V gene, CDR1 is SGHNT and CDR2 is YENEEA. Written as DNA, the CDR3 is TGTGCCAGCAGCTTAGACGGCTCCAAGACCCAGTACTTC. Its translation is CASSLDGSKTQYF. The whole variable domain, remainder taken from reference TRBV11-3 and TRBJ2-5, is EAGVVQSPRYKIIEKKQPVAFWCNPISGHNTLYWYLQNLGQGPELLIRYENEEAVDDSQLPKDRFSAERLKGVDSTLKIQPAELGDSAVYLCASSLDGSKTQYFGPGTRLLVL.

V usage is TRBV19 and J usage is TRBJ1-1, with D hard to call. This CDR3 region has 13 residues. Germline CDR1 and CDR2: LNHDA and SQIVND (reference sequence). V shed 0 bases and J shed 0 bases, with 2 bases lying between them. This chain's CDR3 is CASSIEVNTEAFF. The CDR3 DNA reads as TGTGCCAGTAGTATAGAAGTGAACACTGAAGCTTTCTTT.

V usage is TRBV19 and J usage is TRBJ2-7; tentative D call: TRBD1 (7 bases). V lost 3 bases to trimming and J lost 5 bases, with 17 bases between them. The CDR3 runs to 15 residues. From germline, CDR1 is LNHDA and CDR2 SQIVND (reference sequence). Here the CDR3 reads CASSIGGGDPNEQYF. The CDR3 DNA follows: TGTGCCAGTAGTATTGGAGGGGGCGATCCAAACGAGCAGTACTTC.

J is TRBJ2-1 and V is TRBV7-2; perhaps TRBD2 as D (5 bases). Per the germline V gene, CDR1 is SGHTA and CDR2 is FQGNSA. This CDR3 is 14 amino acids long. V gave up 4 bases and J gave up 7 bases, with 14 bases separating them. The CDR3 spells CASSSGSTWNEQFF. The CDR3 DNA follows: TGTGCCAGCAGCTCGGGATCTACGTGGAATGAGCAGTTCTTC.

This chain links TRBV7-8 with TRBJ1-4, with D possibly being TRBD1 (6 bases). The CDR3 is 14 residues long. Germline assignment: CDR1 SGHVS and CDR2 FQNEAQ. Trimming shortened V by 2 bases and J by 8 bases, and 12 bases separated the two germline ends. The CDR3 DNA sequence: TGTGCCAGCAGCTTACAGGGGTTCGGCGAAAAACTGTTTTTT. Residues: CASSLQGFGEKLFF.

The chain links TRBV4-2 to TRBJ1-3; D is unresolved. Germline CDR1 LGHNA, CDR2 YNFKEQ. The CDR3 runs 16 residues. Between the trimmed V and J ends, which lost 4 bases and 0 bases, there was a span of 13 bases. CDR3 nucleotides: TGTGCCAGCAGCCGATTGGACGGAAGCTCTGGAAACACCATATATTTT. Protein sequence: CASSRLDGSSGNTIYF.

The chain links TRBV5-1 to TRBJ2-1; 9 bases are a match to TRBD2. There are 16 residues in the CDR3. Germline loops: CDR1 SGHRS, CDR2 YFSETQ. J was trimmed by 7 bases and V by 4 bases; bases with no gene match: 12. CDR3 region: CASSGVGREGQNEQFF. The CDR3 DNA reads TGCGCCAGCAGCGGCGTGGGGCGGGAGGGCCAAAATGAGCAGTTCTTC. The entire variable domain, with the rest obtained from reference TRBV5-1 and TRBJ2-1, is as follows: KAGVTQTPRYLIKTRGQQVTLSCSPISGHRSVSWYQQTPGQGLQFLFEYFSETQRNKGNFPGRFSGRQFSNSRSEMNVSTLELGDSALYLCASSGVGREGQNEQFFGPGTRLTVL.

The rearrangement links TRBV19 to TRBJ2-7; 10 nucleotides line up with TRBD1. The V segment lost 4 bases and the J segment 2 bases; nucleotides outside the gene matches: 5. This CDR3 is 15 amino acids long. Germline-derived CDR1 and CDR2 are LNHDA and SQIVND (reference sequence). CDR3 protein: CASSTTGGLTYEQYF. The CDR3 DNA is TGTGCCAGTAGTACGACAGGGGGCTTGACCTACGAGCAGTACTTC.